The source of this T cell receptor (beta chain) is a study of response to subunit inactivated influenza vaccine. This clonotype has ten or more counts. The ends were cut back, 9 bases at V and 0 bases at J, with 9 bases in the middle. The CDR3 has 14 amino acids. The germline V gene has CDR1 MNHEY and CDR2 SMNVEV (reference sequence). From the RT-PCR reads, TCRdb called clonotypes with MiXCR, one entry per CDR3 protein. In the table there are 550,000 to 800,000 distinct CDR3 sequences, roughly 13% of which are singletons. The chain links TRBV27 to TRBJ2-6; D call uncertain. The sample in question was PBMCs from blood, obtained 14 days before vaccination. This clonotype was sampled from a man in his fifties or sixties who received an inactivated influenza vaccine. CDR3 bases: TGTGCCAGTAGTGCATTCTCTGGGGCCAACGTCCTGACTTTC. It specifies CASSAFSGANVLTF.